The sequence of this TCR beta chain was determined in a study of shared clonotypes between healthy human individuals. The study, taken as a whole, reports: With several donors compared, around 4.7% of naive CD4 clonotypes were shared. Estimated richness was generally greater in naive than memory subsets.

Notes on this clone: Its antigen remains unidentified.

There are 15 residues in the CDR3. The V segment lost 6 bases and the J segment 2 bases; nucleotides outside the gene matches: 6. The germline CDR1 and CDR2 sequences are SNHLY and FYNNEI. Sorted-subset replicate PCRs used about 200 ng DNA, about 30,000 T cell genomes. Authors' data handling: Quality scores were absent from the junction-only immunoSEQ sequences, so filtering differed. Sequencing used immunoSEQ multiplex PCR; TCRdb keeps in-frame clones, though not all of them. V and J calls and clone size are those listed in that table; D and trimming were worked out from the DNA. The sample has millions of clones, roughly 96% seen once.

This chain connects TRBV2 to TRBJ1-5; 8 bases match TRBD1. The receptor was derived from a man between 18 and 29 years old in good health. The material sequenced was naive CD4+ T cells sorted from blood. The subset was: CD45RA+ positively selected. The CDR3 protein is CASRAGQVGNQPQHF. The DNA for the CDR3 is TGTGCCAGCAGGGCGGGACAGGTTGGCAATCAGCCCCAGCATTTT.